The 17 T cell receptor beta chains below were found in one sample sequenced in a study of blood T cell repertoires in COVID-19. Repertoires were generated with immunoSEQ multiplex PCR, while TCRdb's copy carries only in-frame clones and drops some. The sample records under 300,000 clones, approximately 88% being singletons. Sequencing was performed on peripheral blood. Source of these receptors: a man in his fifties with acute or convalescent COVID-19.

A remark on this clone: The sample holds other DNA sequences that translate to the same CDR3. The CDR3 sequence: CASSQGGGTGELFF. CDR3 bases: TGTGCCAGCAGCCAAGGAGGGGGAACCGGGGAGCTGTTTTTT. J is TRBJ2-2 and V is TRBV4-2; weak D call: TRBD1 (6 bases). V lost 1 base to trimming and J lost 5 bases, with 8 bases between them. This CDR3 spans 14 amino acids. Per germline, CDR1 LGHNA and CDR2 YNFKEQ.

The chain carries TRBV5-1 and TRBJ2-1; 7 bases fit TRBD1. V dropped 4 bases and J dropped 7; count of bases not matched to a gene: 5. CDR3 length: 13 amino acids. From germline, CDR1 is SGHRS and CDR2 YFSETQ. CDR3 loop: CASSHETGNEQFF. The CDR3 DNA sequence: TGCGCCAGCAGCCACGAGACAGGGAATGAGCAGTTCTTC.

This sequence joins TRBV5-1 and TRBJ1-1; a possible D gene is TRBD1 (6 bases). Germline loops: CDR1 SGHRS, CDR2 YFSETQ. The CDR3 totals 15 residues. With 2 bases removed from V and 0 bases from J, the gap between germline ends came to 11 bases. The CDR3, as DNA: TGCGCCAGCAGCTTCACCAGGGGATTGAACACTGAAGCTTTCTTT. This gives the protein CASSFTRGLNTEAFF. Filled out from reference TRBV5-1 and TRBJ1-1, the complete variable domain reads KAGVTQTPRYLIKTRGQQVTLSCSPISGHRSVSWYQQTPGQGLQFLFEYFSETQRNKGNFPGRFSGRQFSNSRSEMNVSTLELGDSALYLCASSFTRGLNTEAFFGQGTRLTVV.

This chain uses TRBV7-2 with TRBJ2-1; the D gene is possibly TRBD2 (7 bases). This CDR3 spans 16 amino acids. Per germline, CDR1 SGHTA and CDR2 FQGNSA. Trimming removed 1 base at V and 7 bases at J, with 17 bases between. As DNA, the CDR3 is TGTGCCAGCAGCTTAGTAAGTACAGGGAGGGATAATGAGCAGTTCTTC. Amino acid sequence: CASSLVSTGRDNEQFF.

The CDR3 nucleotides are TGTGCCAGCAGCTCCGGGACAGCTTCCCTCTATGGCTACACCTTC. Translation: CASSSGTASLYGYTF. This chain connects TRBV5-4 to TRBJ1-2; 7 nucleotides match TRBD1. The CDR3 loop spans 15 amino acids. Germline CDR1 reads SGHNT; CDR2 reads YYREEE (reference sequence). V was pared by 3 bases and J by 4 bases, with 9 bases of the junction left unmatched.

As concerns this clone: Within the sample, other DNA sequences also encode this same CDR3. The rearrangement links TRBV7-3 to TRBJ2-1; the D gene is possibly TRBD2 (6 bases). V lost 5 bases to trimming and J lost 7 bases, with 15 bases between them. CDR3 length: 14 residues. Germline V gene lookup returns CDR1 SGHTA and CDR2 FQGTGA. The CDR3 is CASSLRGLTNEQFF. The CDR3 DNA reads as TGTGCCAGCAGCCTTAGGGGACTTACGAATGAGCAGTTCTTC.

This clone was observed a handful of times. The V gene is TRBV2, the J gene TRBJ1-1; a weak D match, TRBD1 (6 bases). Trimming stripped 7 bases from V and 3 bases from J, with 9 bases between. CDR1 is SNHLY and CDR2 is FYNNEI in the germline V gene. This CDR3 is built from 12 residues. The CDR3 sequence is CASKGVYTEAFF. The CDR3 coding sequence is TGTGCCAGCAAGGGGGTGTACACTGAAGCTTTCTTT.

This chain joins TRBV19 and TRBJ1-1; D call uncertain. The germline gives CDR1 LNHDA, CDR2 SQIVND (reference sequence). Trimming left V 1 base short and J 0 bases short, with 12 bases between. This CDR3 has 16 amino acids. The CDR3 nucleotides are TGTGCCAGTAGTATAGGAACTCAGGCACTGAACACTGAAGCTTTCTTT. Its translation: CASSIGTQALNTEAFF.

This clone showed up just once. The chain has TRBV10-2 and TRBJ1-4; the match to TRBD1 covers 7 bases. The germline gives CDR1 WSHSY, CDR2 SAAADI. This CDR3 has 14 amino acids. V was clipped by 3 bases and J by 4 bases; unmatched bases: 2. CDR3 protein: CASSERQGNEKLFF. The CDR3 nucleotides read TGCGCCAGCAGTGAACGACAGGGTAATGAAAAACTGTTTTTT.

V gene TRBV5-1 combines with J gene TRBJ2-7; 12 nucleotides agree with TRBD2. The germline gives CDR1 SGHRS, CDR2 YFSETQ. Unmatched junction bases numbered 7, after V lost 4 bases and J lost 2 bases. This CDR3 comprises 16 residues. The CDR3 bases are TGCGCCAGCAGCCTCTCTCCTAGCGGGGGGGCCTACGAGCAGTACTTC. Amino acid sequence: CASSLSPSGGAYEQYF.

This clone was counted only a few times. Distinct nucleotide sequences in the sample also encode this CDR3. The chain recombines TRBV3-1 (or the pseudogene TRBV3-2) with TRBJ1-2; 10 bases align to TRBD1. Germline CDR1 reads LGHDT; CDR2 reads YNNKEL (reference sequence). V lost 3 bases to trimming and J lost 5 bases; unmatched junction nucleotides: 0. This CDR3 is 13 amino acids long. The CDR3 DNA reads as TGTGCCAGCAGCCAGGGACAGGGGTATGGCTACACCTTC. It encodes CASSQGQGYGYTF.

V is TRBV11-1 and J is TRBJ1-1; 7 positions match TRBD1. This CDR3 has 18 amino acids. Germline CDR1 SGHAT, CDR2 FQDESV (reference sequence). V was pared by 0 bases and J by 5 bases, with 15 bases of the junction left unmatched. The CDR3 bases are TGTGCCAGCAGCTTAGCGCCAGGGACAGCCGAACAGAGGACTGAAGCTTTCTTT. Translating it yields CASSLAPGTAEQRTEAFF.

A word on this clone: Other DNA sequences in this specimen translate into the identical CDR3. V usage is TRBV5-1 and J usage is TRBJ1-2; 7 bases map to TRBD1. This CDR3 region has 13 residues. V lost 1 base, J lost 3 bases, and 0 bases stayed unmatched. Germline V gene lookup returns CDR1 SGHRS and CDR2 YFSETQ. CDR3 sequence: CASSLTGDYGYTF. CDR3 in DNA: TGCGCCAGCAGCTTGACAGGGGACTATGGCTACACCTTC.

This clone occurred once. The chain carries TRBV21-1 and TRBJ1-2; the table's D call, TRBD1, was not checked against the DNA. TRBV21-1 is assigned pseudogene status. This CDR3 is built from 16 residues. CDR3 loop: CASSNPPRGQQNGYTF. CDR3 sequence (DNA): TGTGCCAGCAGCAACCCGCCCAGGGGGCAGCAGAATGGCTACACCTTC.

The CDR3 sequence is CASSEDRDTEAFF. CDR3 coding DNA: TGTGCCAGCAGCGAGGACAGGGACACTGAAGCTTTCTTT. The gene calls are TRBV5-4 and TRBJ1-1; 8 bases are a match to TRBD1. The CDR3 contains 13 residues. Trimming removed 4 bases from V and 3 bases from J; junction bases left unmatched: 2. Germline lookup yields CDR1 SGHNT and CDR2 YYREEE (reference sequence).

J is TRBJ2-7 and V is TRBV19; D uncertain. V shed 4 bases and J shed 2 bases, with 12 bases lying between them. Germline CDR1 and CDR2: LNHDA and SQIVND (reference sequence). The CDR3 spans 14 residues. CDR3 coding DNA: TGTGCCAGTAGTACTCCCGGGTTCCCCTACGAGCAGTACTTC. This sequence encodes CASSTPGFPYEQYF. Full variable domain (remainder filled in from reference TRBV19 and TRBJ2-7): DGGITQSPKYLFRKEGQNVTLSCEQNLNHDAMYWYRQDPGQGLRLIYYSQIVNDFQKGDIAEGYSVSREKKESFPLTVTSAQKNPTAFYLCASSTPGFPYEQYFGPGTRLTVT.

This chain uses TRBV18 with TRBJ1-1; no clear D. Looked up from germline, CDR1 is KGHSH and CDR2 is LQKENI. The CDR3 sequence is 15 residues long. V lost 5 bases and J lost 1, with 14 bases in between. DNA of the CDR3: TGTGCCAGCTCATTTTACGGTGCCAAGAACACTGAAGCTTTCTTT. Residues: CASSFYGAKNTEAFF.